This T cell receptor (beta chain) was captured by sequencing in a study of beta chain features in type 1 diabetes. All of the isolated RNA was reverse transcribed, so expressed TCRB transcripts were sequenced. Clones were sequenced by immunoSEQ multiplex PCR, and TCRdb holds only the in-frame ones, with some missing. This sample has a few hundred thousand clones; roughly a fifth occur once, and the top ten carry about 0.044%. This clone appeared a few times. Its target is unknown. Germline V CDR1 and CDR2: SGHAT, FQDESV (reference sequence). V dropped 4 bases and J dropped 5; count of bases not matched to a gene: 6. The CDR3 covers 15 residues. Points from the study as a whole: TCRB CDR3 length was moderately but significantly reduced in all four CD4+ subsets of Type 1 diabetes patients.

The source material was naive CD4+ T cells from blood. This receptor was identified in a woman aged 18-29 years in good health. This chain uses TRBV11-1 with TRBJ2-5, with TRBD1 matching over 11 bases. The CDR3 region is CASSSRTGGLETQYF. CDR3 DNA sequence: TGTGCCAGCAGCTCCAGGACAGGGGGCCTGGAGACCCAGTACTTC.